Below are 14 T cell receptor beta chains sequenced from a single sample in a study of PD-1 blockade in classical Hodgkin lymphoma. Time point denoted: cycle 4 day 1 (C4D1), after 5 to 7 weeks of nivolumab. After autologous stem cell transplantation all patients relapsed, and prior brentuximab vedotin exposure differed between cohorts. Profiling relied on immunoSEQ multiplex PCR, and the TCRdb table lists in-frame clones only, not all of them. Of some 52,000 clones in the sample, approximately 89% were seen once. The material was peripheral blood mononuclear cells (PBMCs), obtained before the fourth cycle of nivolumab. These receptors came from a human donor with classical Hodgkin lymphoma.

The CDR3 region is CASSPGAGGLQETQYF. Here the CDR3 DNA reads TGTGCCAGCAGCCCAGGAGCGGGGGGCCTCCAAGAGACCCAGTACTTC. The rearrangement uses TRBV7-3 and TRBJ2-5; 9 bases agree with TRBD2. Germline CDR1 is SGHTA and CDR2 is FQGTGA. The junction had 8 bases not matched to a gene; V was cut back by 5 bases and J by 1 base. The CDR3 consists of 16 residues.

This chain links TRBV10-3 with TRBJ1-1; 9 bases fit TRBD1. Trimming at V came to 6 bases and at J to 1 base, leaving 9 bases not matched to a gene. CDR1 ENHRY and CDR2 SYGVKD come from the germline V gene. The CDR3 is 16 amino acids. The CDR3, as DNA: TGTGCCATCAGCCCCCTTTCGGGACAGGGGAACACTGAAGCTTTCTTT. As protein: CAISPLSGQGNTEAFF.

J is TRBJ1-1 and V is TRBV9; D gene unclear. Germline lookup yields CDR1 SGDLS and CDR2 YYNGEE. The CDR3 is 15 amino acids. The V gene lost 0 bases and the J gene lost 2 bases, with 11 bases spanning the gap. The CDR3 bases are TGTGCCAGCAGCGTAGGGAGCGGATTCAACACTGAAGCTTTCTTT. Translation gives CASSVGSGFNTEAFF.

This clone was seen just once. This chain connects TRBV19 to TRBJ1-2, with D maybe TRBD1 (6 bases). The CDR3 loop spans 13 amino acids. Trimming cost V 6 bases and J 2 bases, with 10 bases left between them. Germline values: CDR1 LNHDA, CDR2 SQIVND (reference sequence). The CDR3 nucleotides are TGTGCCAGTAGGAGACAGGTGAACTATGGCTACACCTTC. It specifies CASRRQVNYGYTF.

This chain uses TRBV14 with TRBJ2-2; TRBD2 matches at 8 bases. The CDR3 extends over 15 amino acids. Trimming at V came to 4 bases and at J to 7 bases, leaving 8 bases not matched to a gene. Germline V CDR1 and CDR2: SGHDN, FVKESK. CDR3 bases: TGTGCCAGCAGCCCGGGACTAGGCTTGGGCGGGGAGCTGTTTTTT. Encoded protein: CASSPGLGLGGELFF. Combining the CDR3 with reference TRBV14 and TRBJ2-2 gives the whole variable domain EAGVTQFPSHSVIEKGQTVTLRCDPISGHDNLYWYRRVMGKEIKFLLHFVKESKQDESGMPNNRFLAERTGGTYSTLKVQPAELEDSGVYFCASSPGLGLGGELFFGEGSRLTVL.

The V call is TRBV5-4, the J call TRBJ2-2, with D unclear. This CDR3 region has 14 residues. Germline assignment: CDR1 SGHNT and CDR2 YYREEE (reference sequence). Between the trimmed V and J ends, which lost 4 bases and 1 base, there was a span of 8 bases. Here the CDR3 reads CASSTNQNTGELFF. CDR3 DNA: TGTGCCAGCAGCACCAACCAGAACACCGGGGAGCTGTTTTTT.

CDR3 sequence reads: CAISESAGPGGGRYEQYF. The CDR3 DNA reads TGTGCCATCAGTGAGTCGGCGGGGCCAGGAGGGGGAAGGTACGAGCAGTACTTC. V usage is TRBV10-3 and J usage is TRBJ2-7; possibly TRBD1 or TRBD2 for D (6 bases each). This CDR3 region has 18 residues. Trimming left V 0 bases short and J 4 bases short, with 22 bases between. Germline CDR1 is ENHRY and CDR2 is SYGVKD.

In its sample, this clone was seen once. This chain connects TRBV7-7 to TRBJ2-5; possibly TRBD1 for D (6 bases). This CDR3 is built from 15 residues. Germline CDR1 reads SSHAT; CDR2 reads FNYEAQ (reference sequence). V lost 5 bases, J lost 1 base, and 14 bases lay in between. The CDR3 here is CASSLHPTGQETQYF. The CDR3 DNA is TGTGCCAGCAGCCTGCATCCGACAGGCCAAGAGACCCAGTACTTC.

The chain uses TRBV27 and TRBJ2-7, with D unresolved. This CDR3 spans 13 amino acids. Germline CDR1 MNHEY, CDR2 SMNVEV (reference sequence). Between the trimmed V and J ends, which lost 5 bases and 4 bases, there was a span of 12 bases. DNA of the CDR3: TGTGCCAGCAGTCCCGCGACATTATACGAGCAGTACTTC. Protein product: CASSPATLYEQYF.

The chain joins TRBV28 to TRBJ1-2; 7 bases agree with TRBD1. CDR1 is MDHEN and CDR2 is SYDVKM in the germline V gene. This CDR3 is 13 amino acids long. The V and J ends lost 8 bases and 4 bases, in that order; junction bases with no gene match: 7. The DNA of the CDR3 is TGTGCCAGCCGGGACAGCCCCCTCTATGGCTACACCTTC. This encodes CASRDSPLYGYTF.

The chain links TRBV28 to TRBJ2-7; 9 nucleotides agree with TRBD2. The V segment lost 5 bases and the J segment 2 bases; nucleotides outside the gene matches: 13. This CDR3 is 17 amino acids long. Germline loops: CDR1 MDHEN, CDR2 SYDVKM. The CDR3 DNA sequence: TGTGCCAGCAGTCGGGTGTCTAGCGGGATTTCCCCCTACGAGCAGTACTTC. Translated: CASSRVSSGISPYEQYF. Full variable domain (rest looked up from reference TRBV28 and TRBJ2-7): DVKVTQSSRYLVKRTGEKVFLECVQDMDHENMFWYRQDPGLGLRLIYFSYDVKMKEKGDIPEGYSVSREKKERFSLILESASTNQTSMYLCASSRVSSGISPYEQYFGPGTRLTVT.

This chain links TRBV18 with TRBJ2-6, with a tentative D call TRBD1 (6 bases). Germline V gene data show CDR1 as KGHSH and CDR2 as LQKENI. The CDR3 has 16 residues. V was pared by 4 bases and J by 0 bases, with 10 bases between. Here the CDR3 DNA reads TGTGCCAGCTCACTATCCAGGGGCTCTGGGGCCAACGTCCTGACTTTC. As protein: CASSLSRGSGANVLTF.

The CDR3 region is CASSDKPDSGANVLTF. CDR3 bases: TGTGCCAGCAGTGACAAACCGGACTCTGGGGCCAACGTCCTGACTTTC. The chain combines TRBV6-4 with TRBJ2-6; no reliable D call. Germline CDR1 and CDR2: MRHNA and SNTAGT. This CDR3 contains 16 residues. Trimming left V 2 bases short and J 0 bases short, with 8 bases between.

The gene calls are TRBV2 and TRBJ2-3; TRBD1 is a possible D gene (6 bases). The V end lost 8 bases, the J end lost 2 bases, and 8 bases lay between the germline ends. Germline CDR1 SNHLY, CDR2 FYNNEI. The CDR3 has 12 amino acids. CDR3 region: CASRDTTDTQYF. The DNA of the CDR3 is TGTGCCAGCCGGGACACCACAGATACGCAGTATTTT.